This entry describes one T cell receptor (beta chain). Which antigen it targets is not known. Base qualities are not recorded, but no much larger clone differs from it by a single base. Including the terminal cysteine and phenylalanine, the CDR3 comprises 13 residues. Just the 39-base CDR3 DNA is kept, in frame starting at base 1. Looking up the germline V gene yields CDR1 SGHTS and CDR2 YDEGEE. The data are from a study of T cell changes during pregnancy in multiple sclerosis (dated by TCRdb to about 2019). About the investigation overall: The study looked at changes in the T cell repertoire across pregnancy in women with multiple sclerosis.

Library construction relied on the immunoSEQ multiplex PCR assay. TCRdb mirrors the immuneACCESS table, restricted to in-frame sequences. Some clones are absent from its copies; in checked studies, under half trace to an unresolved V gene, and the reason for the others is unknown. The sample has approximately 62,000 clones on record, around 93% of them singletons. Around 4% of the sample is in the top ten clones. Sequenced here: CD8+ T cells from peripheral blood mononuclear cells, sampled in the second trimester of pregnancy. The sequence is built from TRBV5-8 and TRBJ2-7; the central 9 bases match TRBD1. The TCR sequence derives from a female donor with multiple sclerosis, enrolled in a pregnancy study. The nucleotides read TGTGCAGCTGGACAGGGGAATCCCTACGAGCAGTACTTC. This gives the protein CAAGQGNPYEQYF.